This T cell receptor (beta chain) appears in the sequencing data of a study of shared clonotypes between healthy human individuals. Study observations and caveats: Naive subsets tended to show greater estimated richness than memory subsets.

Germline values: CDR1 MDHEN, CDR2 SYDVKM. This CDR3 comprises 12 residues. With 6 bases removed from V and 2 bases from J, the gap between germline ends came to 7 bases. TCRdb's table, derived via immunoSEQ multiplex PCR, lists solely in-frame clones and lacks some. The table records 550,000 to 800,000 clones, 74% of them present only once. A few counts support this clone. Antigen unknown. Other DNA sequences in this specimen translate into the identical CDR3. Sequencing was performed on memory CD4+ T cells sorted from blood. Indicated subset: CD45RA-negative fraction. The sequence came from a woman in her twenties or thirties in good health. The chain is built from TRBV28 and TRBJ1-2; D ambiguous. In DNA, the CDR3 is TGTGCCAGCAGCCTATCCAACTATGGCTACACCTTC. This gives the protein CASSLSNYGYTF.